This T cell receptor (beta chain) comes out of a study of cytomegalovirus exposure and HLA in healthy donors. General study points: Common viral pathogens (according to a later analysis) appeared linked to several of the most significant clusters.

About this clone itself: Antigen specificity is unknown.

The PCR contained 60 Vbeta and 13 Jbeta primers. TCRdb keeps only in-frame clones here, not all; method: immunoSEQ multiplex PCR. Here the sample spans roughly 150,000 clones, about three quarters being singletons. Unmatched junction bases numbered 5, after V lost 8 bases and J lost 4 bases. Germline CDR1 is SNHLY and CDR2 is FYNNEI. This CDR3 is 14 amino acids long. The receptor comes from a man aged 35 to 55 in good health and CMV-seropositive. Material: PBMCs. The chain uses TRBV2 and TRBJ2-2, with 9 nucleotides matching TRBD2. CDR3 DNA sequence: TGTGCCAGCTGTAGCGGGAGCATCACCGGGGAGCTGTTTTTT. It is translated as CASCSGSITGELFF.